These T cell receptor beta chains were read from a single sample in a study of neurological immune-mediated disorders. TCRdb re-called the 5' RACE reads with MiXCR, one entry per CDR3 protein. This table has fewer than 30,000 distinct CDR3 sequences, more than 6% appearing once. The source material was PBMCs. The receptors stem from a woman in her 40s in good health. CDR3s include the opening cysteine and the closing phenylalanine or tryptophan. The D gene is left open where the match is weak. Each size is how often the clone was seen (once, few, many) or a class if it is expanded.

TRBD2	many	TRBV29-1	TRBJ2-1	CSVEELAIYNEQFF	TGCAGCGTTGAAGAACTAGCGATCTACAATGAGCAGTTCTTC
-	medium-sized	TRBV28	TRBJ2-4	CASSGIGVIQYF	TGTGCCAGCAGTGGCATTGGGGTCATTCAGTACTTC
-	many	TRBV7-2	TRBJ2-7	CASSSEGAAYEQYF	TGTGCCAGCAGCAGCGAAGGGGCCGCCTACGAGCAGTACTTC
-	many	TRBV6-5	TRBJ1-1	CASSYSGGNTEAFF	TGTGCCAGCAGTTACTCTGGGGGAAACACTGAAGCTTTCTTT
TRBD2	medium-sized	TRBV20-1	TRBJ2-7	CSCDSGKSEQYF	TGCAGTTGCGATAGCGGGAAATCCGAGCAGTACTTC
-	many	TRBV29-1	TRBJ1-1	CSVESRGKPEAFF	TGCAGCGTTGAAAGTAGGGGCAAACCTGAAGCTTTCTTT
TRBD1	many	TRBV29-1	TRBJ2-7	CSSTGTGSYEQYF	TGCAGCTCCACCGGGACAGGCTCCTACGAGCAGTACTTC
-	many	TRBV6-6	TRBJ2-7	CASSYSKAGRGLNEQYF	TGTGCCAGCAGTTACTCGAAGGCGGGCAGGGGCCTGAACGAGCAGTACTTC
-	many	TRBV5-1	TRBJ2-6	CASTGAAGANVLTF	TGCGCCAGCACCGGCGCTGCTGGGGCCAACGTCCTGACTTTC
-	many	TRBV2	TRBJ2-3	CASSEEETYTDTQYF	TGTGCCAGCAGTGAAGAGGAGACCTACACAGATACGCAGTATTTT
TRBD2	many	TRBV20-1	TRBJ2-4	CSARSLAGGAKNIQYF	TGCAGTGCTAGGAGCCTAGCGGGAGGAGCCAAAAACATTCAGTACTTC
-	many	TRBV20-1	TRBJ2-1	CSARVLAYRGNEQFF	TGCAGTGCTAGAGTATTGGCGTACCGTGGGAATGAGCAGTTCTTC
-	medium-sized	TRBV7-9	TRBJ2-5	CASSPTRDQETQYF	TGTGCCAGCAGCCCGACCAGAGATCAAGAGACCCAGTACTTC
TRBD2	many	TRBV20-1	TRBJ2-1	CSARSPLAGGRSRSNEQFF	TGCAGTGCTAGATCACCCCTAGCGGGAGGGCGGTCAAGAAGCAATGAGCAGTTCTTC
-	many	TRBV6-5	TRBJ2-5	CASRLGQETQYF	TGTGCCAGCAGGCTGGGGCAAGAGACCCAGTACTTC
-	many	TRBV10-3	TRBJ1-5	CAISDIDSNQPQHF	TGTGCCATCAGTGATATAGATAGCAATCAGCCCCAGCATTTT
-	many	TRBV27	TRBJ2-7	CASRVGLHEQYF	TGTGCCAGCAGGGTTGGGCTCCACGAGCAGTACTTC
-	many	TRBV24-1	TRBJ1-5	CATSAGISNQPQHF	TGTGCCACCAGTGCAGGGATTAGCAATCAGCCCCAGCATTTT